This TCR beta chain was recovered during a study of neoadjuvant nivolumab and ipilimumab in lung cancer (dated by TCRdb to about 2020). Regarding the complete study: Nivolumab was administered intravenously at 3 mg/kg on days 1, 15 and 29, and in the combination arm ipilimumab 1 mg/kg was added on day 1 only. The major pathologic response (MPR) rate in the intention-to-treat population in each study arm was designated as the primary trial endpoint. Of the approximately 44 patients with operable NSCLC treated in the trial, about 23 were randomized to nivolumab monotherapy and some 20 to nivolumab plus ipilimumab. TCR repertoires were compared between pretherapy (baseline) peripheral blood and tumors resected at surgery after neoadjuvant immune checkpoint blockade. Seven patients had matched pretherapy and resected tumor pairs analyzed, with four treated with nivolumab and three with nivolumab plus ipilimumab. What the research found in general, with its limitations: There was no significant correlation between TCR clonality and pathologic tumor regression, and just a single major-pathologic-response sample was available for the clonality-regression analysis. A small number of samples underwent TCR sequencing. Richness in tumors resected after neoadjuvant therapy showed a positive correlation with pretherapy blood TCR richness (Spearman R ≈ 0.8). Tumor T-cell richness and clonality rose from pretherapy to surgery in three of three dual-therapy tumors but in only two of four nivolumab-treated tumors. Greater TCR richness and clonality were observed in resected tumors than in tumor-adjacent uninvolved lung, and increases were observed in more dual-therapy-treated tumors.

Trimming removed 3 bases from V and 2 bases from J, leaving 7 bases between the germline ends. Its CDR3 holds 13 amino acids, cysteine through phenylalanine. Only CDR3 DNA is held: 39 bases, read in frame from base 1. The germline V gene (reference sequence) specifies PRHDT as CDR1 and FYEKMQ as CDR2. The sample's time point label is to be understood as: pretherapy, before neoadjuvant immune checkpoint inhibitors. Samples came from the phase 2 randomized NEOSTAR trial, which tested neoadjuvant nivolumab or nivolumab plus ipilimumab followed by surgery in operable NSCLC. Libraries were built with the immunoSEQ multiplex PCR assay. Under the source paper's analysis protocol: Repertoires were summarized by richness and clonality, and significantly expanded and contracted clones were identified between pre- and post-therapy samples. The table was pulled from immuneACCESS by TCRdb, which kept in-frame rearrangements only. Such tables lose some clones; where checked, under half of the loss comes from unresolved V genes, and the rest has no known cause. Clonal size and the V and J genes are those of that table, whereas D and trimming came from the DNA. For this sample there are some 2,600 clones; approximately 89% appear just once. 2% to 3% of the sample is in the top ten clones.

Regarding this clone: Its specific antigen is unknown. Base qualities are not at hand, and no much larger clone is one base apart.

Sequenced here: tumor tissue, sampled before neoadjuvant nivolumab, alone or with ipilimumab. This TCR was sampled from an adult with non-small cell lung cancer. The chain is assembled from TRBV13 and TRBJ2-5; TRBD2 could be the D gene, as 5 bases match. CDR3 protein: CASSLRVQETQYF. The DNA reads TGTGCCAGCAGCTTGCGGGTTCAAGAGACCCAGTACTTC. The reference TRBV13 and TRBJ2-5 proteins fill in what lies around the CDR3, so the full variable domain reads AAGVIQSPRHLIKEKRETATLKCYPIPRHDTVYWYQQGPGQDPQFLISFYEKMQSDKGSIPDRFSAQQFSDYHSELNMSSLELGDSALYFCASSLRVQETQYFGPGTRLLVL.